This is a list of T cell receptor beta chains from one sample in a study of technical replicates of blood from a few donors. Profiled with immunoSEQ multiplex PCR; TCRdb holds only in-frame clones, not every one. The sample contains fewer than 45,000 clones, about 96% of which appear only once. The sample was T cells isolated from PBMCs. These receptors came from a human donor in good health. Each CDR3 is given with its conserved first and last residue. D genes are given only for firm matches. A row's size may be missing; if present it is once, few, many or a size class.

TRBV30	NA	TRBJ1-1	NA	TGTGCCTGGAGTGTACAGGTGAACACTGAAGCTTTCTTT	CAWSVQVNTEAFF
TRBV5-6	NA	TRBJ2-5	NA	TGTGCCAGCACCCTGGCTGGCCAGGGAATAGGGGAGACCCAGTACTTC	CASTLAGQGIGETQYF
TRBV18	NA	TRBJ2-3	TRBD2	TGTGCCAGCTCACCCCTAGCGGGAGGGCCAGATACGCAGTATTTT	CASSPLAGGPDTQYF
TRBV5-1	NA	TRBJ2-1	NA	TGCGCCAGCAGCTTGGGGGAGGTCAATGAGCAGTTCTTC	CASSLGEVNEQFF
TRBV5-1	NA	TRBJ2-2	TRBD2	TGCGCCAGCAGCTTGCGAGCGGGAGGGAAAGCGAACACCGGGGAGCTGTTTTTT	CASSLRAGGKANTGELFF
TRBV19	NA	TRBJ1-5	TRBD1	TGTGCCAGTAGACAGGGGTTTCGGAGCAATCAGCCCCAGCATTTT	CASRQGFRSNQPQHF
TRBV5-6	NA	TRBJ1-2	TRBD1	TGTGCCAGCAGCTACCTACAGGGGTTCTATGGCTACACCTTC	CASSYLQGFYGYTF
TRBV9	NA	TRBJ2-3	TRBD2	TGTGCCAGCAGCGTAGGGCTAGCGGGAATTACAGATACGCAGTATTTT	CASSVGLAGITDTQYF
TRBV9	NA	TRBJ2-3	NA	TGTGCCAGCAGATCCTCGCTAGCTAATACGCAGTATTTT	CASRSSLANTQYF
TRBV27	NA	TRBJ1-1	NA	TGTGCCAGCCATTACAGGGAGAACACTGAAGCTTTCTTT	CASHYRENTEAFF
TRBV9	NA	TRBJ2-1	TRBD2	TGTGCCAGCAGCCCCGAAGATGGCGGGAGGGGAGAGCAGTTCTTC	CASSPEDGGRGEQFF
TRBV5-1	NA	TRBJ2-7	TRBD1	TGCGCCAGCAGCTTGGTACAGGGGTACGAGCAGTACTTC	CASSLVQGYEQYF
TRBV7-7	NA	TRBJ2-7	TRBD1	TGTGCCAGCAGCTCCGGACAGGGGTGGCACGAGCAGTACTTC	CASSSGQGWHEQYF
TRBV7-2	NA	TRBJ2-3	TRBD2	TGTGCCAGCAGCTTTTACGGGAGGGCCGGAGATACGCAGTATTTT	CASSFYGRAGDTQYF
TRBV2	NA	TRBJ2-5	NA	TGTGCCAGCAGATGGTTAGGGGGGGCTATGGAGACCCAGTACTTC	CASRWLGGAMETQYF
TRBV11-3	NA	TRBJ1-1	NA	TGTGCCAGCAGCTTCCGGGGTAGCGGGGCGAACACTGAAGCTTTCTTT	CASSFRGSGANTEAFF
TRBV27	NA	TRBJ2-7	TRBD2	TGTGCCAGCAGTACCGGACTAGCGGGAGGGGTATACGAGCAGTACTTC	CASSTGLAGGVYEQYF
TRBV19	NA	TRBJ2-7	TRBD2	TGTGCCAGTAGCATACTAGCGGGAGGAGGCGAGCAGTACTTC	CASSILAGGGEQYF
TRBV7-9	NA	TRBJ1-4	TRBD1	TGTGCCAGCAGCCGGGGACAGCGCGATTCTAATGAAAAACTGTTTTTT	CASSRGQRDSNEKLFF
TRBV6-1	NA	TRBJ1-1	NA	TGTGCCAGCAGCCCCGAGGCCGTGCACACTGAAGCTTTCTTT	CASSPEAVHTEAFF
TRBV6-1	NA	TRBJ1-1	NA	TGTGCCAGCAGTCTATCGGGGTGGTCTGAAGCTTTCTTT	CASSLSGWSEAFF
TRBV19	NA	TRBJ2-5	TRBD1	TGTGCCAGTAGTTGGACAGGGGGAGAGACCCAGTACTTC	CASSWTGGETQYF
TRBV5-1	NA	TRBJ2-2	NA	TGCGCCAGCAGCCCTTCGACTAGTTTGAGCGGGGAGCTGTTTTTT	CASSPSTSLSGELFF
TRBV19	NA	TRBJ2-3	TRBD1	TGTGCCAGTAGTCGGGACAGGCCCAGGGCCGGAGATACGCAGTATTTT	CASSRDRPRAGDTQYF
TRBV5-1	NA	TRBJ2-3	TRBD1	TGCGCCAGCAGCTTACGTGGGACAGGGGGCACAGATACGCAGTATTTT	CASSLRGTGGTDTQYF
TRBV28	NA	TRBJ2-6	NA	TGTGCCACCAGCCTTGGTAGCTCTGGGGCCAACGTCCTGACTTTC	CATSLGSSGANVLTF
TRBV28	NA	TRBJ2-2	NA	TGTGCCAGCAGTTTAGTGGTACAGGGCCTCGACACCGGGGAGCTGTTTTTT	CASSLVVQGLDTGELFF
TRBV30	NA	TRBJ1-2	NA	TGTGCCTGGAGTACGGGGGTTTTACCCATCTTC	CAWSTGVLPIF
TRBV4-3	NA	TRBJ2-7	TRBD1	TGCGCCAGCAGCCAAGGGACAGGGTACGAGCAGTACTTC	CASSQGTGYEQYF
TRBV19	NA	TRBJ2-3	TRBD2	TGTGCCAGTAGTATTACCACAGCGGGAGATGCAACAGATACGCAGTATTTT	CASSITTAGDATDTQYF
TRBV27	NA	TRBJ2-1	NA	TGTGCCAGGTTGACTCTCTCCTACAATGAGCAGTTCTTC	CARLTLSYNEQFF
TRBV18	NA	TRBJ1-2	NA	TGTGCCAGCTCACCACCGAGCGACCCGAACTATGGCTACACCTTC	CASSPPSDPNYGYTF
TRBV5-4	NA	TRBJ2-1	NA	TGTGCCAGCAGCTTGGGGCTAGCAGATTACAATGAGCAGTTCTTC	CASSLGLADYNEQFF
TRBV28	NA	TRBJ1-1	TRBD1	TGTGCCAGCAGTTTGCCGGACAGGGGAGCTTTCTTT	CASSLPDRGAFF
TRBV4-1	NA	TRBJ2-3	TRBD2	TGCGCCAGCAGCCAAGATTATTTTAGGCGGGAGGTGGGCACAGATACGCAGTATTTT	CASSQDYFRREVGTDTQYF
TRBV4-3	NA	TRBJ2-7	NA	TGCGCCAGCAGCCAAGGTCCAGGGGAAGAGCAGTACTTC	CASSQGPGEEQYF
TRBV4-3	NA	TRBJ2-3	NA	TGCGCCAGCAGCCAAGAAGAACTAGCTATGGATACGCAGTATTTT	CASSQEELAMDTQYF
TRBV27	NA	TRBJ2-7	TRBD1	TGTGCCAGCAGTCCTCCGACAGGGACCCCAACCTACGAGCAGTACTTC	CASSPPTGTPTYEQYF
TRBV6-1	NA	TRBJ2-7	TRBD2	TGTGCCAGCAGCCCAAGCGGGACCTACGAGCAGTACTTC	CASSPSGTYEQYF
TRBV6-5	NA	TRBJ2-7	NA	TGTGCCAGCGCTATGTTCGGGTATTCTCTCGAGCAGTACTTC	CASAMFGYSLEQYF
TRBV9	NA	TRBJ2-5	TRBD1	TGTGCCAGCAGCTTCGGACAGGGGAAGGGGGAGACCCAGTACTTC	CASSFGQGKGETQYF
TRBV5-6	NA	TRBJ2-7	NA	TGTGCCAGCAGCCGCGACAGATACGAGCAGTACTTC	CASSRDRYEQYF
TRBV4-1	once	TRBJ2-3	NA	TGCGCCAGCAGCCAAGAGAGGCCAGCCGGCGCAGATACGCAGTATTTT	CASSQERPAGADTQYF
TRBV6-6	NA	TRBJ1-2	NA	TGTGCGTCGTACCAGGCCACCCTTGGGAACTATGGCTACACCTTC	CASYQATLGNYGYTF
TRBV7-2	once	TRBJ2-3	NA	TGTGCCAGCAGCTTAGGCGGGCCTAGCACAGATACGCAGTATTTT	CASSLGGPSTDTQYF
TRBV7-6	NA	TRBJ2-5	NA	TGTGCCAGCAGCTTCTTTTTAGAGACCCAGTACTTC	CASSFFLETQYF
TRBV4-1	NA	TRBJ2-1	TRBD1	TGCGCCAGCAGCCCGGGACAGGGGTCCTACAATGAGCAGTTCTTC	CASSPGQGSYNEQFF
TRBV10-3	few	TRBJ1-1	NA	TGTGCCATCAGTGGGGAGTTAAGGACTGAAGCTTTCTTT	CAISGELRTEAFF
TRBV10-3	once	TRBJ2-7	NA	TGTGCCATCAGCCCCGGACAGCCTATCAACGAGCAGTACTTC	CAISPGQPINEQYF
TRBV5-1	NA	TRBJ2-3	NA	TGCGCCAGCAGCTTGGGGATGCGGGATACGCAGTATTTT	CASSLGMRDTQYF
TRBV5-1	NA	TRBJ1-1	NA	TGCGCCAGCAGCTTCGATTCGGGCACTGAAGCTTTCTTT	CASSFDSGTEAFF
TRBV11-2	NA	TRBJ2-1	TRBD2	TGTGCCAGCAGCTTCCTGACTAGCGGGACTTTTTATGAGCAGTTCTTC	CASSFLTSGTFYEQFF
TRBV27	NA	TRBJ2-7	TRBD1	TGTGCCAGCAGTGAAAGTCCCGGGACAGGGAACTACGAGCAGTACTTC	CASSESPGTGNYEQYF
TRBV2	once	TRBJ2-7	NA	TGTGCCAGCAGCGTAACAGGGCCCTCCTACGAGCAGTACTTC	CASSVTGPSYEQYF
TRBV7-8	once	TRBJ2-7	TRBD2	TGTGCCAGCAGCCTGGAAGGACTAGCGGGAGTAAAGCAGTACTTC	CASSLEGLAGVKQYF
TRBV7-2	NA	TRBJ1-5	NA	TGTGCCAGCAGCGCAACAGGGAATCAGCCCCAGCATTTT	CASSATGNQPQHF
TRBV7-3	NA	TRBJ1-1	TRBD1	TGTGCCAGCAGCTCTTTATCAGGGGGGAACACTGAAGCTTTCTTT	CASSSLSGGNTEAFF
TRBV5-1	NA	TRBJ1-1	TRBD1	TGCGCCAGCAGCACCGGGACAGGGTACACTGAAGCTTTCTTT	CASSTGTGYTEAFF